Listed here are 23 T cell receptor beta chains from one sample, sequenced in a study of T cells after yellow fever vaccination. In TCRdb, the 5' RACE reads were re-called with MiXCR into one record per CDR3 protein. The table records around 140,000 distinct CDR3 sequences, approximately 7.7% of them present only once. This specimen consisted of CD4+ T cells sorted from PBMCs, obtained 5 days after the yellow fever booster vaccination. All receptors derive from a man younger than 40 who received the YFV17D yellow fever vaccine.

V and J are TRBV27 and TRBJ2-5; the D is unclear. There are 13 residues in the CDR3. V was clipped by 2 bases and J by 1 base, with 5 bases between them. CDR1 is MNHEY and CDR2 is SMNVEV in the germline V gene (reference sequence). The CDR3: CASSLPPQETQYF. CDR3 sequence (DNA): TGTGCCAGCAGTTTACCTCCCCAAGAGACCCAGTACTTC.

This clonotype was detected ten times or more. This chain uses TRBV5-1 with TRBJ2-5, with D tentatively TRBD2 (5 bases). Germline V gene sequence: CDR1 SGHRS, CDR2 YFSETQ. This CDR3 region has 15 residues. V lost 6 bases and J 2 bases, leaving 17 bases between the germline ends. The CDR3 region has the DNA TGCGCCAGCAACTTCCTAGGACTTTCACAAGAGACCCAGTACTTC. Encoded protein: CASNFLGLSQETQYF. The variable domain in full, with the rest retrieved from reference TRBV5-1 and TRBJ2-5, is KAGVTQTPRYLIKTRGQQVTLSCSPISGHRSVSWYQQTPGQGLQFLFEYFSETQRNKGNFPGRFSGRQFSNSRSEMNVSTLELGDSALYLCASNFLGLSQETQYFGPGTRLLVL.

This clonotype was recorded at least ten times. The V call is TRBV7-2, the J call TRBJ2-5; the D gene is possibly TRBD2 (5 bases). The germline CDR1 and CDR2 sequences are SGHTA and FQGNSA. The CDR3 loop spans 14 amino acids. Trimming shortened V by 5 bases and J by 1 base, and 11 bases separated the two germline ends. CDR3 loop: CASSRWGAQETQYF. The DNA of the CDR3 is TGTGCCAGCAGCCGATGGGGAGCCCAAGAGACCCAGTACTTC.

This clonotype was observed many times. The rearrangement uses TRBV20-1 and TRBJ1-5; D call uncertain. Germline-derived CDR1 and CDR2 are DFQATT and SNEGSKA (reference sequence). V shed 5 bases and J shed 6 bases, with 11 bases lying between them. This CDR3 is built from 12 residues. CDR3 loop: CSALGRVQPQHF. The CDR3 DNA reads TGCAGTGCTCTGGGGAGGGTTCAGCCCCAGCATTTT.

The table lists this clonotype with many counts. The chain has TRBV20-1 and TRBJ2-5; 9 nucleotides match TRBD1. J was trimmed by 1 base and V by 3 bases; bases with no gene match: 3. This CDR3 comprises 14 residues. The V gene's germline CDR1 is DFQATT and CDR2 SNEGSKA (reference sequence). The CDR3 sequence: CSASVTGGQETQYF. CDR3 nucleotide sequence: TGCAGTGCTAGCGTGACAGGGGGCCAAGAGACCCAGTACTTC.

Many counts were recorded for this clonotype. The rearrangement joins TRBV5-5 to TRBJ2-6; D unresolved. The CDR3 totals 16 residues. V lost 1 base, J lost 1 base, and 9 bases lay in between. The V gene's germline CDR1 is SGHKS and CDR2 YYEKEE (reference sequence). This CDR3 is CASSLFSQSGANVLTF. The DNA for the CDR3 is TGTGCCAGCAGCTTGTTTAGTCAGTCTGGGGCCAACGTCCTGACTTTC.

This clonotype has ten or more counts. The chain combines TRBV6-1 with TRBJ2-2; 7 nucleotides match TRBD1. With 8 bases clipped from V and 5 bases from J, the junction kept 8 bases outside the gene matches. The CDR3 extends over 14 amino acids. Germline V lookup: CDR1 MNHNS, CDR2 SASEGT. The CDR3 sequence: CASGNNRGTGELFF. Here the CDR3 DNA reads TGTGCCAGCGGAAATAACAGGGGAACCGGGGAGCTGTTTTTT.

The chain joins TRBV9 to TRBJ2-1; D possibly uses TRBD1 or TRBD2 (5 bases each). Germline CDR1 is SGDLS and CDR2 is YYNGEE. The CDR3 loop spans 15 amino acids. V dropped 4 bases and J dropped 8 bases, with 19 bases sitting between them. Written as DNA, the CDR3 is TGTGCCAGCAGCCTGGGACCAGGAGTAAGGGATGAGCAGTTCTTC. It specifies CASSLGPGVRDEQFF.

This clonotype was counted many times. V usage is TRBV12-3 or TRBV12-4 and J usage is TRBJ2-7, with TRBD1 identical over 7 bases. The CDR3 is 16 residues long. V was pared by 7 bases and J by 4 bases, with 16 bases of the junction left unmatched. This chain's CDR3 is CASTRVSKKGAYEQYF. The CDR3 region has the DNA TGTGCCAGCACCAGAGTGTCGAAAAAGGGGGCATACGAGCAGTACTTC.

The chain joins TRBV20-1 to TRBJ2-7; 10 bases line up with TRBD1. This CDR3 comprises 14 residues. Germline CDR1 and CDR2: DFQATT and SNEGSKA (reference sequence). The junction had 3 bases not matched to a gene; V was cut back by 0 bases and J by 4 bases. In nucleotides, the CDR3 is TGCAGTGCTAGAGAGACAGGGGGCGATTACGAGCAGTACTTC. Amino acid sequence: CSARETGGDYEQYF.

The J gene is TRBJ2-7, the V gene TRBV12-3 or TRBV12-4; 7 positions agree with TRBD1. The CDR3 runs 15 residues. V trimming: 6 bases; J trimming: 0 bases; junction bases outside the gene matches: 8. The CDR3 DNA sequence: TGTGCCAGCAGCTTCCGGACAGGTATCTCCTACGAGCAGTACTTC. Its translation: CASSFRTGISYEQYF.

This clonotype was recorded at least ten times. The gene calls are TRBV24-1 and TRBJ2-2, with TRBD2 matching 10 bases. Germline CDR1 reads KGHDR; CDR2 reads SFDVKD. Losses at the gene ends were 2 bases for V and 5 bases for J; bases not matched to a gene: 7. There are 17 residues in the CDR3. The CDR3 DNA sequence: TGTGCCACCAGTGATTGGGCTAGCGGGAGTTTTACCGGGGAGCTGTTTTTT. Its translation is CATSDWASGSFTGELFF.

V is TRBV5-1 and J is TRBJ2-7; D is uncertain. Between the trimmed V and J ends, which lost 0 bases and 3 bases, there was a span of 13 bases. CDR3 length equals 15 residues. Germline values: CDR1 SGHRS, CDR2 YFSETQ. This chain's CDR3 is CASSLASGSYYEQYF. CDR3 DNA sequence: TGCGCCAGCAGCTTGGCATCGGGCAGTTACTACGAGCAGTACTTC.

This clonotype has only a few counts. CDR3 coding DNA: TGTGCCAGCAGCTTGGCCCTAGCGGGAGTAAGTGATACGCAGTATTTT. This sequence encodes CASSLALAGVSDTQYF. V gene TRBV5-5 combines with J gene TRBJ2-3; 10 bases fit TRBD2. This CDR3 contains 16 residues. The germline V gene has CDR1 SGHKS and CDR2 YYEKEE (reference sequence). The J segment lost 6 bases and the V segment lost 0 bases, leaving 7 bases of the junction unmatched.

This clonotype was picked up many times. V is TRBV20-1 and J is TRBJ2-1; either TRBD1 or TRBD2 may supply D (5 bases each). The CDR3 loop spans 12 amino acids. Trimming cost V 6 bases and J 12 bases, with 18 bases left between them. Germline V gene lookup returns CDR1 DFQATT and CDR2 SNEGSKA (reference sequence). In nucleotides, the CDR3 is TGCAGTGCCAGTAAGGGGACGGGGTTGCAGTTCTTC. Protein sequence: CSASKGTGLQFF.

Comment on this clonotype: A much larger clone differs by one base, so this may be a read error. The chain carries TRBV18 and TRBJ2-7; TRBD2 is a possible D gene (5 bases). CDR1 is KGHSH, CDR2 LQKENI, per germline. The CDR3 spans 12 residues. The CDR3, as DNA: TGTGCCTGCTCACCTTCCTCGGGGGAGCAGTACTTC. Translated: CACSPSSGEQYF.

Ten or more counts support this clonotype. The chain has TRBV7-8 and TRBJ2-2; TRBD1 aligns across 12 bases. V trimming: 2 bases; J trimming: 7 bases; junction bases outside the gene matches: 5. The CDR3 sequence is 16 residues long. Germline V CDR1 and CDR2: SGHVS, FQNEAQ. CDR3 coding DNA: TGTGCCAGCAGCTTACGGGACAGGGGGCGCGTCGGGGAGCTGTTTTTT. This gives the protein CASSLRDRGRVGELFF.

This clonotype was seen at least ten times. This sequence joins TRBV6-2 or TRBV6-3 and TRBJ2-3; possibly TRBD1 or TRBD2 for D (5 bases each). Germline-derived CDR1 and CDR2 are MNHEY and SVGEGT. V was shortened by 6 bases and J by 6 bases, with 13 bases between the two germline ends. The CDR3 is 13 amino acids. The CDR3 reads CASRREGPDTQYF. The CDR3 DNA reads as TGTGCCAGCAGACGCGAGGGGCCGGATACGCAGTATTTT.

This clonotype was seen at least ten times. This rearrangement joins TRBV7-9 to TRBJ2-7, with D perhaps TRBD2 (5 bases). Deletions cut 0 bases from V and 0 bases from J, with 9 bases between. The CDR3 runs 15 residues. The germline V gene has CDR1 SEHNR and CDR2 FQNEAQ (reference sequence). The CDR3, as DNA: TGTGCCAGCAGCTTAGCGGGAGAGGCCTCCTACGAGCAGTACTTC. Translating gives CASSLAGEASYEQYF.

This clonotype was detected only a few times. The chain combines TRBV10-3 with TRBJ1-1; TRBD1 matches 7 bases. Germline values: CDR1 ENHRY, CDR2 SYGVKD. The CDR3 is 17 residues long. J lost 0 bases, V lost 6 bases, and 13 bases had no gene match. CDR3 DNA sequence: TGTGCCATCAGGAACAGGGGTCCCCAGGGTCTGAACACTGAAGCTTTCTTT. It yields the protein CAIRNRGPQGLNTEAFF.

In its sample, this clonotype was seen many times. The chain recombines TRBV27 with TRBJ2-5; D perhaps matches TRBD2 (5 bases). Deletions cut 5 bases from V and 1 base from J, with 8 bases between. Germline lookup yields CDR1 MNHEY and CDR2 SMNVEV (reference sequence). The CDR3 runs 13 residues. The DNA for the CDR3 is TGTGCCAGCAGTACGAGGGTCCAAGAGACCCAGTACTTC. It yields the protein CASSTRVQETQYF.

This clonotype has at least ten counts. J is TRBJ2-1 and V is TRBV28; D possibly corresponds to TRBD2 (6 bases). The CDR3 is 13 amino acids. The V gene's germline CDR1 is MDHEN and CDR2 SYDVKM. Deletions cut 4 bases from V and 7 bases from J, with 11 bases between. CDR3 sequence reads: CASSSSAGNEQFF. The CDR3 DNA sequence: TGTGCCAGCAGTTCCTCGGCGGGAAATGAGCAGTTCTTC.

In its sample, this clonotype was seen many times. J is TRBJ1-2 and V is TRBV15, with D possibly TRBD1 on 5 matching bases. The V gene lost 3 bases and the J gene lost 4 bases, with 6 bases spanning the gap. Germline values: CDR1 LNHNV, CDR2 YYDKDF (reference sequence). This CDR3 spans 12 amino acids. CDR3 sequence: CATSSTGYGYTF. CDR3 coding DNA: TGTGCCACCAGCAGCACAGGCTATGGCTACACCTTC.